These 18 T cell receptor beta chains came from one sample sequenced in a study of CD8+CD57+ T cells in acquired aplastic anemia. Those patients picked for sequencing had displayed CD8+CD57+ cell expansion on flow cytometry. The use of genomic DNA as template underpinned the TCR beta VDJ and CDR3 profiling. TCRdb passed the reads through MiXCR, listing each CDR3 protein once. The table lists roughly 250,000 distinct CDR3 sequences, 82% of them singletons. The sequencing sample was made of sorted CD4+, CD8+, or CD8+CD57+ T cells (not recorded which) from PBMCs. These receptors were obtained from a human donor with aplastic anemia.

V gene TRBV5-8 combines with J gene TRBJ1-2; D may be TRBD1 (5 bases). CDR3 length: 16 amino acids. Germline-derived CDR1 and CDR2 are SGHTS and YDEGEE. The V and J ends lost 2 bases and 2 bases respectively, with 16 bases between them. CDR3 DNA sequence: TGTGCCAGCAGCTTCTTTGGGGCAGGGATAAACTATGGCTACACCTTC. This encodes CASSFFGAGINYGYTF. Using reference TRBV5-8 and TRBJ1-2 for the parts outside the CDR3, the full variable domain is EAGVTQSPTHLIKTRGQQATLRCSPISGHTSVYWYQQALGLGLQFLLWYDEGEERNRGNFPPRFSGRQFPNYSSELNVNALELEDSALYLCASSFFGAGINYGYTFGSGTRLTVV.

This clonotype was seen a few times. This chain connects TRBV6-5 to TRBJ1-1; D possibly corresponds to TRBD1 (6 bases). This CDR3 has 15 amino acids. Germline-derived CDR1 and CDR2 are MNHEY and SVGAGI. V lost 0 bases, J lost 2 bases, and 10 bases lay in between. For the CDR3, the DNA is TGTGCCAGCAGTTACTCTCGGACAGCCAACACTGAAGCTTTCTTT. Protein sequence: CASSYSRTANTEAFF.

In its sample, this clonotype was seen once. The chain carries TRBV4-1 and TRBJ2-3, with TRBD2 matching over 10 bases. In germline, CDR1 is MGHRA, CDR2 YSYEKL. Losses at the gene ends were 1 base for V and 4 bases for J; bases not matched to a gene: 11. This CDR3 is built from 18 residues. The CDR3 region is CASSQGSRSSGSADTQYF. The DNA of the CDR3 is TGCGCCAGCAGCCAAGGCTCTCGGTCTAGCGGGAGTGCAGATACGCAGTATTTT.

CDR3 amino acids: CASSLSSGSGDTQYF. The CDR3, as DNA: TGTGCCAGCAGCTTATCTAGCGGGAGCGGAGATACGCAGTACTTC. The rearrangement uses TRBV7-3 and TRBJ2-7; TRBD2 matches at 10 bases. Trimming removed 2 bases from V and 9 bases from J; junction bases left unmatched: 10. Per the germline V gene, CDR1 is SGHTA and CDR2 is FQGTGA. The CDR3 loop spans 15 amino acids.

A few counts support this clonotype. One end of the junction is discordant with germline, which a read error may explain. The V gene is TRBV7-8, the J gene TRBJ2-5; D unclear. Germline V gene lookup returns CDR1 SGHVS and CDR2 FQNEAQ. This CDR3 is 14 amino acids long. The CDR3 spells CASSLAGYPETQYF. CDR3 in DNA: TGTGCCAGCAGCTTAGCGGGGTACCCCGAGACGCAGTACTTC.

This clonotype was recorded once. Mismatch with germline at one junction end may stem from a read error. The rearrangement joins TRBV7-3 to TRBJ2-7; D tentatively reads TRBD1 or TRBD2 (6 bases each). CDR3 length: 14 amino acids. Per germline, CDR1 SGHTA and CDR2 FQGTGA. CDR3 loop: CASSSRGTSGETQF. The CDR3 DNA follows: TGTGCCAGCAGTTCTAGGGGGACTTCGGGAGAGACCCAGTTC.

In the case of this clonotype: A read error may account for a junction end that differs from germline. The V gene is TRBV7-2, the J gene TRBJ2-5, with D possibly TRBD1 on 5 matching bases. Germline loops: CDR1 SGHTA, CDR2 FQGNSA. The CDR3 consists of 14 residues. The CDR3 sequence: CATSRASGQEAQYF. The CDR3 DNA is TGTGCCACCAGCAGGGCCTCCGGCCAAGAGGCCCAGTACTTC. Supplemented by reference TRBV7-2 and TRBJ2-5, the full variable domain reads GAGVSQSPSNKVTEKGKDVELRCDPISGHTALYWYRQSLGQGLEFLIYFQGNSAPDKSGLPSDRFSAERTGGSVSTLTIQRTQQEDSAVYLCATSRASGQEAQYFGPGTRLLVL.

The genes are TRBV20-1 and TRBJ2-1, with 7 nucleotides matching TRBD1. The CDR3 totals 16 residues. In germline, CDR1 is DFQATT, CDR2 SNEGSKA (reference sequence). J was trimmed by 4 bases and V by 3 bases; bases with no gene match: 12. CDR3 loop: CSARDGDRDQYNEQFF. In nucleotides, the CDR3 is TGCAGTGCTAGGGACGGAGACAGGGACCAATACAATGAGCAGTTCTTC.

CDR3 in amino acids: CASSLELTDLRYTF. CDR3 nucleotide sequence: TGTGCCAGCAGCTTAGAACTGACAGACCTCCGCTACACCTTC. This chain uses TRBV11-3 with TRBJ1-2, with a tentative D call TRBD1 (5 bases). The CDR3 totals 14 residues. The V end lost 0 bases, the J end lost 9 bases, and 14 bases lay between the germline ends. Per germline, CDR1 SGHNT and CDR2 YENEEA.

Remarks on this clonotype: The junction shows a germline mismatch at one end, possibly a read error. The rearrangement uses TRBV7-9 and TRBJ2-5, with a possible D match to TRBD2 (5 bases). The CDR3 is 14 residues long. CDR1 is SEHNR and CDR2 is FQNEAQ in the germline V gene (reference sequence). CDR3 sequence (DNA): TGCGCCAGCAGCCAAGGTCGCGGGCAAGAGACCCAGTACTTC. Translated, it gives CASSQGRGQETQYF.

With regard to this clonotype: The CDR3 carries no conserved terminal phenylalanine or tryptophan, so it likely arises from a read error. The limits of the CDR3 on the DNA are not certain, so only TCRdb's listed CDR3 is given. The V call is TRBV7-8, the J call TRBJ2-4; the DNA was not used to check the table's D call, TRBD1. Including both end residues, the CDR3 is 14 amino acids long. The germline gives CDR1 SGHVS, CDR2 FQNEAQ. The CDR3 is CASSFHPDPTALYY.

The gene calls are TRBV7-6 and TRBJ2-5, with D tentatively TRBD1 or TRBD2 (5 bases each). Looked up from germline, CDR1 is SGHVS and CDR2 is FNYEAQ. The CDR3 consists of 15 residues. V gave up 7 bases and J gave up 14 bases, with 29 bases separating them. The CDR3: CASTPSRVPSGANYF. In nucleotides, the CDR3 is TGTGCCAGCACCCCATCGAGGGTCCCCTCTGGGGCCAACTACTTC.

Remarks on this clonotype: Given the absence of the conserved phenylalanine or tryptophan at the CDR3 end, a read error is likely. Because the CDR3's place on the DNA is in doubt, the DNA is left out and the CDR3 is given as listed by TCRdb. CDR3 loop: CASSLAGGADTHYFCP. The chain combines TRBV2 with TRBJ2-1; TRBD2 is taken as the D call from the table, unchecked against the DNA. The CDR3 is made up of 16 amino acids, end residues included. Germline lookup yields CDR1 SNHLY and CDR2 FYNNEI.

Concerning this clonotype: The junction shows a germline mismatch at one end, possibly a read error. This chain uses TRBV7-2 with TRBJ2-3; D not resolved. CDR3 length equals 14 residues. CDR1 is SGHTA, CDR2 FQGNSA, per germline. The CDR3 nucleotides are TGTGCCAGCAGCTTCGCGACGCCCGAAGATTTCTTTGATTTT. Protein sequence: CASSFATPEDFFDF.

On this clonotype: The conserved phenylalanine or tryptophan is not found at the CDR3 terminus, so this likely reflects a read error. The DNA is omitted, as the CDR3 cannot be located on it reliably, and the CDR3 follows TCRdb's listing. The chain couples TRBV10-2 to TRBJ2-7. With termini counted, the CDR3 has 13 amino acids. Germline lookup yields CDR1 WSHSY and CDR2 SAAADI. CDR3 region: CASSELVADKQHH.

This chain links TRBV11-1 with TRBJ1-6; unclear D gene. CDR3 size: 12 residues. Germline V gene lookup returns CDR1 SGHAT and CDR2 FQDESV (reference sequence). Trimming removed 6 bases at V and 11 bases at J, with 11 bases between. DNA for the CDR3: TGTGCCAGCAGTGTGGGGTCGGCACCCCTCCACTTT. Translation gives CASSVGSAPLHF.

A remark on this clonotype: The junction differs from germline at one of its ends, possibly a read error. The V and J genes are TRBV7-8 and TRBJ2-3; no definite D call. The CDR3 has 14 amino acids. The germline V gene has CDR1 SGHVS and CDR2 FQNEAQ. This chain's CDR3 is CASSLGADPHTNHF. CDR3 DNA sequence: TGTGCCAGCAGCTTAGGGGCAGACCCCCATACCAATCATTTT.

In this sample, this clonotype turned up a few times. Lacking the conserved final phenylalanine or tryptophan, this CDR3 likely reflects a read error. Because the CDR3's place on the DNA is in doubt, the DNA is left out and the CDR3 is given as listed by TCRdb. The chain's CDR3 is CASSDAYSNQPQH. The J gene is TRBJ2-3, the V gene TRBV2; the tabulated D call, TRBD1, remains unverified against the DNA. Germline CDR1 and CDR2: SNHLY and FYNNEI. The CDR3 has 13 residues if both end residues are counted.